A selection of T cell receptor beta chains follows, all from one sample in a study of blood T cell repertoires in COVID-19. Here immunoSEQ multiplex PCR was the method, and the copy in TCRdb shows in-frame clones only, minus some. The sample yields 150,000 to 200,000 clones, 86% seen once. The sequencing input was peripheral blood. These receptors were collected from a woman in her 70s with acute or convalescent COVID-19. The CDR3 runs from the conserved cysteine through the conserved F or W.

j_gene: TRBJ1-4; v_gene: TRBV3-1/TRBV3-2; CDR3aa: CASSRGTGSEKLFF
j_gene: TRBJ2-2; v_gene: TRBV9; CDR3aa: CASSVSGTGLLSTGELFF
j_gene: TRBJ2-1; v_gene: TRBV3-1/TRBV3-2; CDR3aa: CARRYQRETYNEQFF
j_gene: TRBJ2-7; v_gene: TRBV4-2; CDR3aa: CASSQGGGHSYEQYF
j_gene: TRBJ2-1; v_gene: TRBV27; CDR3aa: CASSLRGLAAANEQFF
j_gene: TRBJ2-1; v_gene: TRBV6-5; CDR3aa: CASRRFRTAYNEQFF
j_gene: TRBJ1-5; v_gene: TRBV10-2; CDR3aa: CASKGGSNQPQHF
j_gene: TRBJ1-2; v_gene: TRBV20-1; CDR3aa: CSASPGGANYGYTF
j_gene: TRBJ2-7; v_gene: TRBV5-1; CDR3aa: CASSLATTSGRPYEQYF
j_gene: TRBJ1-1; v_gene: TRBV2; CDR3aa: CASVLDRSNTEAFF
j_gene: TRBJ2-7; v_gene: TRBV6-5; CDR3aa: CASSYSGQGVDEQYF
j_gene: TRBJ1-1; v_gene: TRBV6-2/TRBV6-3; CDR3aa: CASSYQAKMNTEAFF
j_gene: TRBJ1-6; v_gene: TRBV7-6; CDR3aa: CASSLDRVRKGESPLHF
j_gene: TRBJ2-5; v_gene: TRBV4-3; CDR3aa: CASSQSIEETQYF
j_gene: TRBJ1-6; v_gene: TRBV19; CDR3aa: CASGTGGGNSPLHF
j_gene: TRBJ2-1; v_gene: TRBV9; CDR3aa: CASSLRRTSGDGEQFF
j_gene: TRBJ2-7; v_gene: TRBV7-2; CDR3aa: CASSPSGSYEQYF
j_gene: TRBJ1-1; v_gene: TRBV30; CDR3aa: CAWSVNSREAFF
j_gene: TRBJ1-1; v_gene: TRBV6-2/TRBV6-3; CDR3aa: CASSYPDKLLLRTGGTEAFF
j_gene: TRBJ1-1; v_gene: TRBV19; CDR3aa: CASSILGTGGSNTEAFF
j_gene: TRBJ1-2; v_gene: TRBV2; CDR3aa: CASSGLSGVTYGYTF
j_gene: TRBJ1-3; v_gene: TRBV5-1; CDR3aa: CASSLVGRGLGNTIYF
j_gene: TRBJ1-5; v_gene: TRBV2; CDR3aa: CASSVQAGGSNQPQHF
j_gene: TRBJ2-2; v_gene: TRBV29-1; CDR3aa: CSGISGTQGKMELFF
j_gene: TRBJ1-1; v_gene: TRBV7-2; CDR3aa: CASSLGGRGAGAFF
j_gene: TRBJ1-1; v_gene: TRBV27; CDR3aa: CASRTLGTGKTEAFF
j_gene: TRBJ1-3; v_gene: TRBV18; CDR3aa: CASSPGPGSNTIYF